This T cell receptor beta chain originates from a study of spatial heterogeneity in lung cancer. Study information: Each unique TCR and UMI combination was seen more than ten times on average in raw reads.

Time point described: blood at routine non-recurrence follow-up after resection. No cell sorting; template was whole RNA from tumor, lung tissue or PBMC. Broader study findings: Ubiquitous expanded tumor TCRs were seen in blood more at resection than at follow-up.

Trimming stripped 1 base from V and 3 bases from J, with 16 bases between. Germline lookup yields CDR1 MDHEN and CDR2 SYDVKM. The CDR3 is made up of 17 amino acids. At least ten counts were recorded for this clonotype. Its antigen is unidentified. Each CDR3 protein gets one entry after TCRdb re-called the 5' RACE reads with MiXCR. The repertoire holds under 150,000 distinct CDR3 sequences, with 12% as singletons. Material: PBMCs, obtained at follow-up. This chain joins TRBV28 and TRBJ1-5; perhaps TRBD1 as D (5 bases). The TCR was taken from a male donor with early-stage non-small cell lung cancer. The CDR3 loop reads CASSLLPSDSLNQPQHF. CDR3 coding DNA: TGTGCCAGCAGTTTATTACCAAGCGACAGCCTCAATCAGCCCCAGCATTTT.